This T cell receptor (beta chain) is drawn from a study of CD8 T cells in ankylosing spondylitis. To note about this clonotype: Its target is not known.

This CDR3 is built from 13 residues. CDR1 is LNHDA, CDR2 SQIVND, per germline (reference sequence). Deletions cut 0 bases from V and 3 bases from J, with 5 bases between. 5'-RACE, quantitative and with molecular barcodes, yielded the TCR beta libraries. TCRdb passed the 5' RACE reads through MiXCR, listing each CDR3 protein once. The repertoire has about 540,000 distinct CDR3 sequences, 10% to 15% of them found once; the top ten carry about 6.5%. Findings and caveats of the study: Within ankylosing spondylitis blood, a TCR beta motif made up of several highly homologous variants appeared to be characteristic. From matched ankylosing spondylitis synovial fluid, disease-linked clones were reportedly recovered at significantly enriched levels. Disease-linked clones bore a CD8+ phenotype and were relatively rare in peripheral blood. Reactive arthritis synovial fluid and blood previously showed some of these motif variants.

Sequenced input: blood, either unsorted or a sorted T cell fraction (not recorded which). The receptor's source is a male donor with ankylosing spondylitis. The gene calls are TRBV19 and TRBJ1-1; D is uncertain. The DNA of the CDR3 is TGTGCCAGTAGTATAGACAGCCACACTGAAGCTTTCTTT. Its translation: CASSIDSHTEAFF.